This entry lists 5 T cell receptor beta chains sequenced from one sample in a study of shared clonotypes between healthy human individuals. Naive CD8 cells were CD45RO-negative, positively selected for CCR7, excluding terminally differentiated effector memory CD45RA+ cells. The protocol was immunoSEQ multiplex PCR, while the TCRdb copy is restricted to in-frame clones and leaves out a portion. Among under 2,000,000 clones, less than 95% were seen once, and the ten largest hold approximately 1%. Sequences were obtained from naive CD8+ T cells sorted from blood. Receptor source: a man aged 18-30 years in good health.

The rearrangement links TRBV4-1 to TRBJ2-3; D is undetermined. The CDR3 is 14 residues long. Trimming took 0 bases from V and 10 from J, leaving 14 bases between them. The germline V gene has CDR1 MGHRA and CDR2 YSYEKL. The CDR3 here is CASSQDTGSLPQYF. In DNA form, the CDR3 reads TGCGCCAGCAGCCAAGACACTGGCTCCTTACCGCAGTATTTT.

The CDR3 nucleotides read TGTGCCAGCAGTCCCATGGGGGGTGAAGCTTTCTTT. It encodes CASSPMGGEAFF. The chain has TRBV25-1 and TRBJ1-1; tentative D call: TRBD1 (5 bases). V lost 5 bases and J lost 7, with 11 bases in between. Per germline, CDR1 MGHDK and CDR2 SYGVNS. The CDR3 is 12 amino acids.

This chain joins TRBV6-5 and TRBJ2-3; D not resolved. Germline V lookup: CDR1 MNHEY, CDR2 SVGAGI. The length of the CDR3 is 11 residues. V lost 8 bases and J 6 bases, leaving 9 bases between the germline ends. CDR3 nucleotides: TGTGCCAGCGGTTTGGGGGATACGCAGTATTTT. It encodes CASGLGDTQYF.

The V gene is TRBV2, the J gene TRBJ1-2, with a possible D match to TRBD1 (6 bases). CDR3 length: 15 residues. V was shortened by 1 base and J by 1 base, with 10 bases between the two germline ends. In germline, CDR1 is SNHLY, CDR2 FYNNEI. CDR3 sequence reads: CASSEGGLGNYGYTF. In nucleotides, the CDR3 is TGTGCCAGCAGTGAAGGGGGGCTCGGTAACTATGGCTACACCTTC.

This sequence joins TRBV11-2 and TRBJ2-7; D is perhaps TRBD1 or TRBD2 (6 bases each). The V end lost 5 bases, the J end lost 2 bases, and 22 bases lay between the germline ends. The CDR3 length is 17 residues. Per the germline V gene, CDR1 is SGHAT and CDR2 is FQNNGV. The CDR3 DNA reads TGTGCCAGCAGCCAACCTTCTTGGGGGGCGATCACCTACGAGCAGTACTTC. Translated, it gives CASSQPSWGAITYEQYF. Using reference TRBV11-2 and TRBJ2-7 for the parts outside the CDR3, the full variable domain is EAGVAQSPRYKIIEKRQSVAFWCNPISGHATLYWYQQILGQGPKLLIQFQNNGVVDDSQLPKDRFSAERLKGVDSTLKIQPAKLEDSAVYLCASSQPSWGAITYEQYFGPGTRLTVT.